This record covers a single T cell receptor beta chain. The germline gives CDR1 MDHEN, CDR2 SYDVKM. V shed 9 bases, J shed 0 bases, and the junction held 7 bases outside the gene matches. CDR3 length: 15 residues. The entry originates in a study of PD-L1 blockade in urothelial cancer. The data were produced by immunoSEQ multiplex PCR, yet TCRdb's version contains in-frame clones alone and is incomplete. The sample contains about 110,000 clones, approximately 85% of which appear only once. The receptor's source is a man aged 50 or older with urothelial cancer. The sequencing here drew on PBMCs, taken around atezolizumab (anti-PD-L1) treatment. The V call is TRBV28, the J call TRBJ1-5; 8 nucleotides agree with TRBD1. The CDR3 sequence is CASRDRLYSNQPQHF. CDR3 nucleotides: TGTGCCAGTAGGGACAGGCTCTATAGCAATCAGCCCCAGCATTTT.